Listed below are T cell receptor beta chains from one sample, sequenced in a study of T cells after yellow fever vaccination. One entry per CDR3 protein results from TCRdb running MiXCR on the 5' RACE reads. The table includes 400,000 or so distinct CDR3 sequences, roughly 12% detected once. The sample consisted of PBMCs, taken on the day of the first yellow fever vaccination. The receptors were sampled from a man younger than 35 who received the YFV17D yellow fever vaccine. CDR3s include the opening cysteine and the closing phenylalanine or tryptophan. The order of the fields is J gene, V gene, D gene, CDR3 protein. A D gene is named only where the DNA matches it firmly.

TRBJ2-5	TRBV7-3	.	CASSLIAAGQETQYF
TRBJ2-3	TRBV4-1	TRBD2	CASSQRLAGGTDTQYF
TRBJ1-4	TRBV19	.	CASSPPSNEKLFF
TRBJ2-1	TRBV5-1	.	CASSLGFRGNEQFF
TRBJ2-7	TRBV7-8	.	CASSQPSRVQQYF
TRBJ1-1	TRBV6-4	TRBD1	CASSRQGGSTEAFF
TRBJ2-2	TRBV7-2	.	CASSRVTGHTGELFF
TRBJ1-5	TRBV19	.	CASSRQYSNQPQHF
TRBJ1-4	TRBV5-1	TRBD1	CASSLASTGGEKLFF
TRBJ2-1	TRBV5-6	TRBD2	CAGTSGGPFSYNEQFF
TRBJ2-1	TRBV18	.	CASSLAKSYNEQFF
TRBJ1-2	TRBV5-1	.	CATGLDSPNYGYTF
TRBJ1-2	TRBV7-9	.	CASSPPTMQGYTF
TRBJ2-4	TRBV7-8	.	CASSLGRTSNIQYF
TRBJ2-2	TRBV7-3	.	CASSLSGGREANTGELFF
TRBJ2-5	TRBV4-2	.	CASSQSTSWGQETQYF
TRBJ2-2	TRBV7-2	TRBD1	CASSLYRGNTGELFF
TRBJ2-1	TRBV3-1	TRBD2	CASSHRGLADEQFF
TRBJ2-6	TRBV27	.	CASRRGGPSGANVLTF
TRBJ1-6	TRBV18	TRBD1	CASSRNRGSDNSPLHF
TRBJ1-3	TRBV6-5	.	CASSYSAATGNTIYF
TRBJ2-2	TRBV5-1	TRBD1	CASSLGQGTNTGELFF
TRBJ1-1	TRBV10-3	.	CAIMETRDTEAFF
TRBJ2-1	TRBV12-3/TRBV12-4	.	CASREGSTYNEQFF
TRBJ2-3	TRBV7-2	.	CASSPYGAGGDTQYF
TRBJ2-5	TRBV4-1	.	CASSQVPGNQETQYF
TRBJ2-5	TRBV6-1	.	CASSETLSGAQYF
TRBJ2-1	TRBV25-1	.	CASSERTTGPEQFF
TRBJ2-4	TRBV30	TRBD2	CAWSRGTSSDIQYF
TRBJ2-4	TRBV7-9	TRBD1	CASTRKQGGMGIQYF
TRBJ2-7	TRBV5-1	TRBD2	CASRRTSGAQEQYF
TRBJ1-2	TRBV12-3/TRBV12-4	.	CASSLQGETGYTF
TRBJ1-4	TRBV25-1	.	CASSESVQRALFF
TRBJ1-4	TRBV4-1	TRBD1	CASSQNSGTVVEKLFF
TRBJ2-2	TRBV4-1	TRBD1	CASSSSQGFGELFF
TRBJ2-2	TRBV9	TRBD1	CASSVVGTGSGELFF
TRBJ1-6	TRBV12-3/TRBV12-4	.	CASSFSQTYSPLHF
TRBJ1-4	TRBV4-1	TRBD1	CASSRRAGQGAGEKLFF
TRBJ2-1	TRBV7-2	TRBD2	CASSLASGALKYNEQFF
TRBJ1-1	TRBV12-3/TRBV12-4	.	CASSAGDSTEAFF
TRBJ2-1	TRBV3-1	TRBD2	CASRSSGSHNEQFF
TRBJ1-5	TRBV7-9	.	CASSLGDRPNQPQHF
TRBJ1-4	TRBV7-6	.	CASSLGGGYEKLFF
TRBJ2-7	TRBV5-1	.	CASSGQGTDEQYF
TRBJ2-1	TRBV6-6	TRBD1	CASSPGTVIRQFF
TRBJ2-3	TRBV25-1	.	CASSEPGGTDTQYF
TRBJ2-7	TRBV7-6	TRBD2	CASSLGTSGATYEQYF
TRBJ1-5	TRBV10-2	.	CASNSDGGSIKPQHF
TRBJ1-2	TRBV5-4	.	CASSLDRRGTKGYTF
TRBJ1-1	TRBV20-1	.	CSARAGLATEAFF
TRBJ1-2	TRBV7-2	.	CASSLGENYGYTF